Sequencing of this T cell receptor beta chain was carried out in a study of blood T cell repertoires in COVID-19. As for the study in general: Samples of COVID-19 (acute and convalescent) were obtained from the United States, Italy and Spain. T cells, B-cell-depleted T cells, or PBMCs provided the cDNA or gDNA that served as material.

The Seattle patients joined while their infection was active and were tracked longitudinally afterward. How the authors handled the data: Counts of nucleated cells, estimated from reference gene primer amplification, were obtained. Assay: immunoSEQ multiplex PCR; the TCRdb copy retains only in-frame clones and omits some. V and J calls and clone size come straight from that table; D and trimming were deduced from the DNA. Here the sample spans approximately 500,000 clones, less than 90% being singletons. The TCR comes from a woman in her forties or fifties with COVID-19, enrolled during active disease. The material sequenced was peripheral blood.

CDR3 region: CASSSGTGPLRNYGYTF. The CDR3 DNA reads as TGTGCCAGCAGCTCAGGGACAGGGCCTTTAAGGAACTATGGCTACACCTTC. The chain couples TRBV5-8 to TRBJ1-2; TRBD1 matches 9 bases. With 3 bases clipped from V and 2 bases from J, the junction kept 11 bases outside the gene matches. The CDR3 extends over 17 amino acids. Germline V CDR1 and CDR2: SGHTS, YDEGEE.